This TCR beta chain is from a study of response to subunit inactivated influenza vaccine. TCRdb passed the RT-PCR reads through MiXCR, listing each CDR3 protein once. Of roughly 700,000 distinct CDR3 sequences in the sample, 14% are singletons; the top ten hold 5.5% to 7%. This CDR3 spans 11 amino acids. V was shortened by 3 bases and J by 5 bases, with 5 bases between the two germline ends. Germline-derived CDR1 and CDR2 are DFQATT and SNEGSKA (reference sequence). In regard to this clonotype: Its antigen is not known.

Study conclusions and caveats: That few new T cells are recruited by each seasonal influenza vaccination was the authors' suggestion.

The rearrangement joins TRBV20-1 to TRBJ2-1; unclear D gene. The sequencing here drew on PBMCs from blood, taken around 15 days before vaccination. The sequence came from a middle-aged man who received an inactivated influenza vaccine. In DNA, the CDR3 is TGCAGTGCTAGCTTGAACAATGAGCAGTTCTTC. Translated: CSASLNNEQFF.